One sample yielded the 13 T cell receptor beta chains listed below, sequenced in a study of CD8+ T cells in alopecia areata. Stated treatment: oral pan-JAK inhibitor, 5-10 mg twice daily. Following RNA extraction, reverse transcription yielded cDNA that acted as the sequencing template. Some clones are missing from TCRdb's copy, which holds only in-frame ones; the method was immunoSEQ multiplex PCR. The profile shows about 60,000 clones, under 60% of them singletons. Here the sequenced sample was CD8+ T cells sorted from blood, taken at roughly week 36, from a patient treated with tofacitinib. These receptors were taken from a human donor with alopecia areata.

The CDR3 nucleotides are TGTGCCAGCCGGGACAGGGTAAAGGTGGAGACCCAGTACTTC. Amino acid sequence: CASRDRVKVETQYF. The rearrangement joins TRBV6-1 to TRBJ2-5; 9 bases map to TRBD1. CDR3 length: 14 residues. The trim removed 8 bases at V and 5 bases at J, leaving 9 bases unmatched. Per germline, CDR1 MNHNS and CDR2 SASEGT.

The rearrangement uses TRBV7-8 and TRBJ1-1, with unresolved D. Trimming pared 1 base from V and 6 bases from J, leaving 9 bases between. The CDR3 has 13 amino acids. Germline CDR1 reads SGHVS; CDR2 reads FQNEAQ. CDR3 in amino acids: CASSLGVGSEAFF. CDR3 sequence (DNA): TGTGCCAGCAGCTTAGGGGTGGGCTCTGAAGCTTTCTTT.

The CDR3, as DNA: TGTGCCAGCAGTTACGAGACAGGGGGCCGGTACACTGAAGCTTTCTTT. It encodes CASSYETGGRYTEAFF. The chain uses TRBV6-5 and TRBJ1-1; 10 bases map to TRBD1. The junction had 6 bases not matched to a gene; V was cut back by 2 bases and J by 3 bases. Germline V gives CDR1 MNHEY, CDR2 SVGAGI. CDR3 length: 16 amino acids.

In DNA form, the CDR3 reads TGTGCCAGCAGCCTCCGCGGGAGGGAGGTTGAGCAGTTCTTC. This gives the protein CASSLRGREVEQFF. The chain recombines TRBV11-2 with TRBJ2-1; the match to TRBD2 covers 9 bases. This CDR3 comprises 14 residues. From germline, CDR1 is SGHAT and CDR2 FQNNGV. Trimming took 5 bases from V and 9 from J; bases not matched to a gene: 8.

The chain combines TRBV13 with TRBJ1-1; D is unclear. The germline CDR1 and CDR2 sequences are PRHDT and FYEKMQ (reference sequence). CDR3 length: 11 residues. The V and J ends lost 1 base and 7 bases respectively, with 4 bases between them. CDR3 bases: TGTGCCAGCAGCTTAGAGGTTGAAGCTTTCTTT. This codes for CASSLEVEAFF.

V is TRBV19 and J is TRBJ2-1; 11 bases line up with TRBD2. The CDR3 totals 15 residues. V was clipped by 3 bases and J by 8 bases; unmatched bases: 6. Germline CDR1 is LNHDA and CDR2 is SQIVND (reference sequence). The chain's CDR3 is CASSIGPSGRYEQFF. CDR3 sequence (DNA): TGTGCCAGTAGTATTGGTCCTAGCGGGAGGTATGAGCAGTTCTTC.

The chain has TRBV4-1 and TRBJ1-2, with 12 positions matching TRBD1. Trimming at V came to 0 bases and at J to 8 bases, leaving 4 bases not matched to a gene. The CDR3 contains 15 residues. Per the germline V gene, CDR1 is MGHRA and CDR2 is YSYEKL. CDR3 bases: TGCGCCAGCAGCCAAGAGGGACAGGGGGCCTACGGCTACACCTTC. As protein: CASSQEGQGAYGYTF.

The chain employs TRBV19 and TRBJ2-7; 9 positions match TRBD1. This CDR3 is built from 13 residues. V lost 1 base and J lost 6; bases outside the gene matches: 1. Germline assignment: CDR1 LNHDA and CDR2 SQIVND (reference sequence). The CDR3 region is CASSIGTGAEQYF. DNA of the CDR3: TGTGCCAGTAGTATAGGGACAGGGGCCGAGCAGTACTTC.

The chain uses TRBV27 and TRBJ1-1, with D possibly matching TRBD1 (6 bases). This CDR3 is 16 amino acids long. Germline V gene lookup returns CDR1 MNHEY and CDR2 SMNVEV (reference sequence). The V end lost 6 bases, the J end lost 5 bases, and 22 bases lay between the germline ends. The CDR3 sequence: CASSRQGSGGRTEAFF. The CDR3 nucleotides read TGTGCCAGCAGCAGGCAGGGGAGTGGGGGTCGGACTGAAGCTTTCTTT.

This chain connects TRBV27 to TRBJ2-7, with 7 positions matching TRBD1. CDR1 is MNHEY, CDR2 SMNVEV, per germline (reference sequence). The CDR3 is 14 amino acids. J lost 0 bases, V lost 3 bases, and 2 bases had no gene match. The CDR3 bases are TGTGCCAGCAGTTTCGGGGACAGCTCCTACGAGCAGTACTTC. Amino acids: CASSFGDSSYEQYF.

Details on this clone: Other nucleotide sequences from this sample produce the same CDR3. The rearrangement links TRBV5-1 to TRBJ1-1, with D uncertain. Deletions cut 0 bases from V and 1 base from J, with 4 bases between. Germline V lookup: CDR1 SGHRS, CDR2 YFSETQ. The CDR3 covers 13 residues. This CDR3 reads CASSLARNTEAFF. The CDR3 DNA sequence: TGCGCCAGCAGCTTGGCACGGAACACTGAAGCTTTCTTT.

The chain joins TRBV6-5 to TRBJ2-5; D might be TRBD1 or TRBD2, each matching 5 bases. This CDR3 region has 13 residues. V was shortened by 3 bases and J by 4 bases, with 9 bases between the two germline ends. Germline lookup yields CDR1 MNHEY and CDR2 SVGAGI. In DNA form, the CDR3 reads TGTGCCAGCAGTTATGGGGGTGGAGAGACCCAGTACTTC. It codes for CASSYGGGETQYF.

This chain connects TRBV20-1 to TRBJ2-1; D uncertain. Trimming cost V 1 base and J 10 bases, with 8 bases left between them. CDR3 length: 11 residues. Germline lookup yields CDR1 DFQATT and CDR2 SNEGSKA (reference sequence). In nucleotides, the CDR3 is TGCAGTGCTAGAGGTGGATGGGAGCAGTTCTTC. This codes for CSARGGWEQFF.